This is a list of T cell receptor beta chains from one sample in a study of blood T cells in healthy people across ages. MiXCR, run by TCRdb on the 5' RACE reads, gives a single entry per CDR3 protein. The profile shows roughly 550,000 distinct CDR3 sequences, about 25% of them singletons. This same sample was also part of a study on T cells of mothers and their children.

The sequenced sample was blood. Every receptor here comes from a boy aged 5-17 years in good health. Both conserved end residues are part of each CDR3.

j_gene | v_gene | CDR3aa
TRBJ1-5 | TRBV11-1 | CASSLVIDGTYLPSVQPQHF
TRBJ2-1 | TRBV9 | CASSVGGNGHNEQFF
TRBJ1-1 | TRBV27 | CASSLSTGGTEAFF
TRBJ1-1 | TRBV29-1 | CSVHAQGARTEAFF
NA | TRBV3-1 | CASSYTQGNEQFF
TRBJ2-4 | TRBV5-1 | CASSLNRDGNIQYF
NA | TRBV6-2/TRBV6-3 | CASSYSKGGVYEQYF
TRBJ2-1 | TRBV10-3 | CAISESRTSQSYNEQFF
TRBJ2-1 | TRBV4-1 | CASSQVRLAGPSHNEQFF
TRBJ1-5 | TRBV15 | CATSRDWGLNQPQHF